The present entry profiles one T cell receptor (beta chain) with its context. Antigen: not known. Germline V gives CDR1 LNHDA, CDR2 SQIVND (reference sequence). CDR3 size: 14 residues. V lost 7 bases and J lost 2, with 14 bases in between. The data are from a study of cytomegalovirus exposure and HLA in healthy donors. Study information: Unique TCRs numbering some 80 million, obtained from HLA-typed donors, made up an early data release.

PCR employed 60 Vbeta and 13 Jbeta primers. Generated by immunoSEQ multiplex PCR, the TCRdb table keeps only in-frame clones and is missing some. The sample has around 140,000 clones, approximately 61% seen once. Notes on the study in general: V- and J-gene trimming in TCR beta was tied to a missense DCLRE1C variant by an analysis performed later.

The source is a woman aged 40 to 49 in good health and CMV-seronegative. The sequenced material came from PBMCs. The V call is TRBV19, the J call TRBJ1-2, with D perhaps matching TRBD1 (5 bases). As DNA, the CDR3 is TGTGCCAGTAAGGAAGGGGCGAAGAACTATGGCTACACCTTC. The encoded protein is CASKEGAKNYGYTF.